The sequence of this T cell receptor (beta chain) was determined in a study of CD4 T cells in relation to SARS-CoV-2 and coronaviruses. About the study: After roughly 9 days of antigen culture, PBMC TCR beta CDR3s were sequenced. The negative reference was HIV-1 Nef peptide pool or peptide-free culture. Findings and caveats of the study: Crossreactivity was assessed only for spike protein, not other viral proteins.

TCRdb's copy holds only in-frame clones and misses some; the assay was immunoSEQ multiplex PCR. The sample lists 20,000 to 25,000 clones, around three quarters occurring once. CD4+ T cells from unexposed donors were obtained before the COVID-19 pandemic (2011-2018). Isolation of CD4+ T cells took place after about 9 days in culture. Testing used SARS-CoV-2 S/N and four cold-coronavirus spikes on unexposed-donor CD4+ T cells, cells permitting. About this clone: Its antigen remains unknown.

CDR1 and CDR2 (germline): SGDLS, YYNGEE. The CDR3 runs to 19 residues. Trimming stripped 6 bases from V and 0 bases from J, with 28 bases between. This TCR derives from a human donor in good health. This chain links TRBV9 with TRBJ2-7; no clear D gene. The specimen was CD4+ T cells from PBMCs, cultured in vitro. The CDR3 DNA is TGTGCCAGCACCGCGCCTTGCTTTCAGACGGAGCCTCGCTCCTACGAGCAGTACTTC. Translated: CASTAPCFQTEPRSYEQYF.